What follows are 31 T cell receptor beta chains derived from one specimen sequenced in a study of blood T cells in healthy people across ages (dated by TCRdb to the mid-2010s). Preparation of the library involved 5' RACE. The listed sequencing device is Illumina HiSeq 2500. The second PCR ran for about 6 to 11 cycles and used a J-beta primer mix along with a sample-barcoded 5' primer. TCRdb passed the public sequencing reads through fastp at Q25 and MiXCR, retaining productive beta sequences. Each record represents a unique CDR3 protein, reported with the most common genes and DNA among its rows. The sample table shows 710,000 or so distinct CDR3 sequences, and 22% are seen once. The top ten hold around 21% of the sample. Material: blood. The receptors were gathered from a man between 65 and 85 years old in good health.

The chain couples TRBV12-3 or TRBV12-4 to TRBJ2-5; 9 nucleotides agree with TRBD2. V dropped 6 bases and J dropped 2; count of bases not matched to a gene: 10. The CDR3 sequence is 16 residues long. CDR3 region: CASSRTGTSNQETQYF. CDR3 sequence (DNA): TGTGCCAGCAGCAGAACCGGGACTAGCAATCAAGAGACCCAGTACTTC.

The V call is TRBV5-1, the J call TRBJ2-3; 10 bases map to TRBD1. The CDR3 spans 15 residues. Trimming took 4 bases from V and 6 from J; bases not matched to a gene: 8. Germline V CDR1 and CDR2: SGHRS, YFSETQ. CDR3 nucleotide sequence: TGCGCCAGCAGCCCCTTGGGGGACAGGGGTGATACGCAGTATTTT. This gives the protein CASSPLGDRGDTQYF.

This clonotype was picked up one time. The chain links TRBV7-6 to TRBJ2-5; either TRBD1 or TRBD2 may supply D (5 bases each). The J call could be wrong; TRBJ2-7 is a better fit for the DNA end. The length of the CDR3 is 17 residues. Germline CDR1 reads SGHVS; CDR2 reads FNYEAQ. The CDR3 reads CASSPTVVWGFGYEQYF. Here the CDR3 DNA reads TGTGCCAGCAGCCCCACGGTTGTGTGGGGGTTTGGTTACGAGCAGTACTTC.

The rearrangement links TRBV20-1 to TRBJ1-2; 7 nucleotides align to TRBD1. Losses at the gene ends were 3 bases for V and 1 base for J; bases not matched to a gene: 17. CDR1 is DFQATT and CDR2 is SNEGSKA in the germline V gene (reference sequence). CDR3 size: 18 residues. The CDR3 here is CSASPRSGGGGHNYGYTF. CDR3 nucleotide sequence: TGCAGTGCTAGCCCTAGGTCAGGGGGTGGGGGTCATAACTATGGCTACACCTTC.

This clonotype was detected only a few times. V is TRBV24-1 and J is TRBJ2-4, with 10 bases lining up with TRBD1. Germline CDR1 KGHDR, CDR2 SFDVKD. J lost 8 bases, V lost 4 bases, and 7 bases had no gene match. The CDR3 has 15 amino acids. CDR3 bases: TGTGCCACCAGTGACCCCGGACAGGGGGTTGACATTCAGTACTTC. Protein product: CATSDPGQGVDIQYF.

This clonotype was counted between two and nine times. The chain recombines TRBV2 with TRBJ1-3; D possibly corresponds to TRBD1 (5 bases). Trimming left V 8 bases short and J 7 bases short, with 15 bases between. The CDR3 spans 13 residues. CDR1 is SNHLY and CDR2 is FYNNEI in the germline V gene. The CDR3 loop is CASRDSYENTIYF. For the CDR3, the DNA is TGTGCCAGCCGAGACAGCTACGAGAACACCATATATTTT.

The chain uses TRBV28 and TRBJ2-3, with D tentatively TRBD1 (6 bases). CDR1 and CDR2 from the germline V gene are MDHEN and SYDVKM. This CDR3 comprises 16 residues. Between the trimmed V and J ends, which lost 5 bases and 4 bases, there was a span of 19 bases. The CDR3 protein is CASSPNEGVEADTQYF. CDR3 sequence (DNA): TGTGCCAGCAGTCCCAACGAGGGGGTTGAGGCAGATACGCAGTATTTT. Full variable domain (rest looked up from reference TRBV28 and TRBJ2-3): DVKVTQSSRYLVKRTGEKVFLECVQDMDHENMFWYRQDPGLGLRLIYFSYDVKMKEKGDIPEGYSVSREKKERFSLILESASTNQTSMYLCASSPNEGVEADTQYFGPGTRLTVL.

This chain links TRBV28 with TRBJ1-1; the D is unclear. Germline V gene lookup returns CDR1 MDHEN and CDR2 SYDVKM. There are 12 residues in the CDR3. V gave up 5 bases and J gave up 3 bases, with 7 bases separating them. The CDR3 DNA sequence: TGTGCCAGCAGTGTCCGGGACACTGAAGCTTTCTTT. Protein: CASSVRDTEAFF.

This clonotype was picked up one time. This chain uses TRBV12-3 or TRBV12-4 with TRBJ2-5; D is unclear. Trimming removed 7 bases from V and 1 base from J, with 13 bases in between. The CDR3 covers 14 residues. The CDR3 loop is CASTQIATQETQYF. The CDR3 nucleotides read TGTGCCAGCACGCAGATTGCCACCCAAGAGACCCAGTACTTC.

This clonotype has more than one count but fewer than ten. The chain combines TRBV28 with TRBJ2-5; D gene unclear. The closer fit of TRBJ2-1 to the DNA end suggests the J call may be wrong. The CDR3 length is 15 residues. Germline lookup yields CDR1 MDHEN and CDR2 SYDVKM. The CDR3 region is CASSSLSGPYNEQFF. CDR3 DNA sequence: TGTGCCAGCAGCTCACTCTCAGGCCCCTACAATGAGCAGTTCTTC.

The V call is TRBV4-1, the J call TRBJ1-2; possible D gene TRBD1, 5 bases. With 0 bases removed from V and 8 bases from J, the gap between germline ends came to 19 bases. In germline, CDR1 is MGHRA, CDR2 YSYEKL. This CDR3 comprises 16 residues. CDR3 DNA: TGCGCCAGCAGCCAAGAAATGAGGGGAAGTCTAGGAGGCTACACCTTC. Translating gives CASSQEMRGSLGGYTF.

This chain connects TRBV28 to TRBJ2-3; the D is unclear. CDR3 length equals 13 residues. The germline CDR1 and CDR2 sequences are MDHEN and SYDVKM. V lost 10 bases and J lost 0, with 11 bases in between. The CDR3 region has the DNA TGTGCCACCAATGTGGGTAGCACAGATACGCAGTATTTT. Translated, it gives CATNVGSTDTQYF.

The chain's CDR3 is CSTTKDRGHEQFF. The CDR3 DNA sequence: TGCAGTACTACAAAGGACAGGGGGCATGAGCAGTTCTTC. This chain joins TRBV20-1 and TRBJ2-1, with 11 bases that match TRBD1. Germline CDR1 DFQATT, CDR2 SNEGSKA (reference sequence). The CDR3 has 13 residues. V lost 8 bases and J lost 8; bases outside the gene matches: 8.

This CDR3 reads CASSQVSRDDGYTF. The CDR3 DNA reads TGTGCCAGCAGCCAAGTTTCCAGGGACGATGGCTACACCTTC. The chain links TRBV3-1 to TRBJ1-2; a possible D gene is TRBD1 (5 bases). In germline, CDR1 is LGHDT, CDR2 YNNKEL (reference sequence). The ends were cut back, 1 base at V and 6 bases at J, with 12 bases in the middle. This CDR3 is 14 amino acids long.

This clonotype was picked up a small number of times. The rearrangement joins TRBV11-2 to TRBJ2-7; 9 bases are shared with TRBD2. There are 15 residues in the CDR3. The germline gives CDR1 SGHAT, CDR2 FQNNGV. J gave up 0 bases and V 3 bases, and 3 bases lay outside the gene matches. This CDR3 reads CASSFSSGISYEQYV. DNA of the CDR3: TGTGCCAGCAGCTTCTCTAGCGGGATCTCCTACGAGCAGTACGTC.

DNA for the CDR3: TGTGCCAGCACCCACAACAGGGAAGGTAGCTCCTACGAGCAGTACTTC. Translated, it gives CASTHNREGSSYEQYF. The chain has TRBV6-1 and TRBJ2-7; D may be TRBD1 (6 bases). CDR3 length: 16 amino acids. The V and J ends lost 7 bases and 0 bases respectively, with 19 bases between them. The germline CDR1 and CDR2 sequences are MNHNS and SASEGT.

The chain has TRBV5-1 and TRBJ1-4, with 11 bases fitting TRBD1. V shed 4 bases and J 8 bases; nucleotides not matched to a gene: 7. This CDR3 contains 15 residues. The germline gives CDR1 SGHRS, CDR2 YFSETQ. CDR3 sequence: CASSRRTGGGEKLFF. The DNA of the CDR3 is TGCGCCAGCAGCAGACGGACAGGGGGCGGAGAAAAACTGTTTTTT.

There are a few counts of this clonotype. V and J are TRBV7-2 and TRBJ2-5; D gene ambiguous. The V gene's germline CDR1 is SGHTA and CDR2 FQGNSA. Trimming removed 5 bases at V and 5 bases at J, with 21 bases between. CDR3 length: 16 amino acids. This chain's CDR3 is CASSLNSGVRSETQYF. The CDR3 nucleotides read TGTGCCAGCAGCCTGAATTCCGGCGTTCGGTCGGAGACCCAGTACTTC.

The rearrangement links TRBV12-3 or TRBV12-4 to TRBJ2-2; the D gene is possibly TRBD2 (6 bases). With 6 bases removed from V and 4 bases from J, the gap between germline ends came to 15 bases. CDR3 length: 15 amino acids. CDR3 amino acids: CASREPGLPTGELFF. The CDR3 DNA reads as TGTGCCAGCAGGGAACCGGGACTCCCCACCGGGGAGCTGTTTTTT.

The genes are TRBV5-1 and TRBJ2-1; weak D call: TRBD1 (6 bases). The CDR3 runs to 16 residues. The V end was cut by 3 bases, the J end by 3 bases, with 16 bases between. CDR1 SGHRS and CDR2 YFSETQ come from the germline V gene. The CDR3 protein is CASSWGGRGFYNEQFF. The DNA of the CDR3 is TGCGCCAGCAGCTGGGGTGGCAGGGGTTTCTACAATGAGCAGTTCTTC.

Only a few counts were recorded for this clonotype. V and J are TRBV7-2 and TRBJ2-2, with 11 bases aligning to TRBD2. The trim removed 2 bases at V and 2 bases at J, leaving 7 bases unmatched. The CDR3 contains 18 residues. CDR1 and CDR2 from the germline V gene are SGHTA and FQGNSA. This CDR3 is CASSLLRLAGQNTGELFF. CDR3 sequence (DNA): TGTGCCAGCAGCTTACTCCGACTAGCGGGACAAAACACCGGGGAGCTGTTTTTT.

The chain combines TRBV10-3 with TRBJ2-2; maybe TRBD2 (5 bases). The CDR3 sequence is 12 residues long. Trimming left V 7 bases short and J 6 bases short, with 9 bases between. Germline V CDR1 and CDR2: ENHRY, SYGVKD. The CDR3 DNA reads TGTGCCATCACCACGGAGGCCGGGGAGCTGTTTTTT. Amino acid sequence: CAITTEAGELFF.

In its sample, this clonotype was seen once. The rearrangement links TRBV28 to TRBJ1-6; D gene unclear. This CDR3 is built from 15 residues. The V gene's germline CDR1 is MDHEN and CDR2 SYDVKM. The V end lost 6 bases, the J end lost 0 bases, and 9 bases lay between the germline ends. The CDR3 DNA reads TGTGCCAGCAGATACCAGAGCTCCTATAATTCACCCCTCCACTTT. Encoded protein: CASRYQSSYNSPLHF.

This clonotype has just a few counts. V is TRBV11-2 and J is TRBJ2-5, with no clear D. V was pared by 8 bases and J by 6 bases, with 19 bases between. CDR3 length: 14 residues. From germline, CDR1 is SGHAT and CDR2 FQNNGV. CDR3 sequence (DNA): TGTGCCAGCCGTACAGCCGGCCAGGAAAAGACCCAGTACTTC. Translated: CASRTAGQEKTQYF.

The chain carries TRBV12-3 or TRBV12-4 and TRBJ1-5; possible D gene TRBD1, 5 bases. The germline V and J ends were trimmed by 6 bases and 2 bases, with 14 bases remaining between them. The CDR3 length is 15 residues. The CDR3 is CASSKTRDGNQPQHF. CDR3 sequence (DNA): TGTGCCAGCAGCAAGACAAGGGACGGCAATCAGCCCCAGCATTTT.

CDR3 sequence: CASSIPPGQGDGYTF. In nucleotides, the CDR3 is TGTGCCAGTAGTATACCGCCTGGACAGGGGGATGGCTACACCTTC. The chain employs TRBV19 and TRBJ1-2; 10 nucleotides match TRBD1. CDR3 length: 15 amino acids. Germline CDR1 reads LNHDA; CDR2 reads SQIVND (reference sequence). With 2 bases clipped from V and 6 bases from J, the junction kept 6 bases outside the gene matches. Drawing the rest from reference TRBV19 and TRBJ1-2, the complete variable domain is DGGITQSPKYLFRKEGQNVTLSCEQNLNHDAMYWYRQDPGQGLRLIYYSQIVNDFQKGDIAEGYSVSREKKESFPLTVTSAQKNPTAFYLCASSIPPGQGDGYTFGSGTRLTVV.

J is TRBJ2-3 and V is TRBV5-4; 8 bases line up with TRBD1. V lost 3 bases, J lost 14 bases, and 14 bases stayed unmatched. There are 14 residues in the CDR3. Germline CDR1 and CDR2: SGHNT and YYREEE (reference sequence). This CDR3 is CASSSDRGPRLPYF. In DNA, the CDR3 is TGTGCCAGCAGCTCCGACAGGGGCCCACGACTGCCGTATTTT.

This clonotype appeared a few times. The CDR3 nucleotides are TGTGCCAGCAGCTTAGCCCATAGACAGGGAAGTAATAGCCCTGGAAACACCATATATTTT. As protein: CASSLAHRQGSNSPGNTIYF. The chain employs TRBV7-2 and TRBJ1-3, with 7 bases identical to TRBD1. The germline CDR1 and CDR2 sequences are SGHTA and FQGNSA. V lost 0 bases, J lost 2 bases, and 16 bases stayed unmatched. This CDR3 contains 20 residues.

This clonotype was found a few times. This chain connects TRBV18 to TRBJ1-1, with D perhaps TRBD1 (6 bases). Trimming took 4 bases from V and 5 from J, leaving 14 bases between them. The germline CDR1 and CDR2 sequences are KGHSH and LQKENI. This CDR3 has 14 residues. Here the CDR3 reads CASSQDTGWTEAFF. Written as DNA, the CDR3 is TGTGCCAGCTCACAAGATACAGGGTGGACTGAAGCTTTCTTT.

At least ten counts were recorded for this clonotype. The chain has TRBV12-3 or TRBV12-4 and TRBJ1-2; possibly TRBD1 for D (6 bases). V gave up 6 bases and J gave up 3 bases, with 17 bases separating them. CDR3 length equals 15 residues. In DNA form, the CDR3 reads TGTGCCAGCAGGCGGGGTGGGGGGCGCGACTATGGCTACACCTTC. This gives the protein CASRRGGGRDYGYTF.

The chain uses TRBV29-1 and TRBJ1-2; D gene ambiguous. The CDR3 consists of 12 residues. Trimming removed 2 bases at V and 5 bases at J, with 9 bases between. CDR1 SQVTM and CDR2 ANQGSEA come from the germline V gene. The CDR3: CSVEFPGYGYTF. In DNA, the CDR3 is TGCAGCGTTGAATTCCCGGGGTATGGCTACACCTTC.